This T cell receptor (beta chain) appears in the sequencing data of a study of OX40 agonist ivuxolimab in advanced cancers. Excluded were patients having autoimmune disease history or systemic immunosuppression. Peripheral blood came from all dose cohorts at three timepoints. Profiled with immunoSEQ multiplex PCR; TCRdb holds only in-frame clones, not every one. Of 30,000 to 40,000 clones detected, 80% to 90% appear once; the ten largest clones hold around 41%. V dropped 4 bases and J dropped 3; count of bases not matched to a gene: 3. The germline V gene has CDR1 SGHKS and CDR2 YYEKEE (reference sequence). The CDR3 spans 15 residues.

This sequence joins TRBV5-5 and TRBJ2-2; 10 nucleotides agree with TRBD1. The receptor was derived from an adult with an advanced solid tumor such as melanoma, head and neck, liver or kidney cancer. Sequences were derived from CD4+ or CD8+ T cells sorted from blood, sampled in a trial of the OX40 agonist ivuxolimab. CDR3 DNA sequence: TGTGCCAGCAGCCTCGGACAGGGGGACACCGGGGAGCTGTTTTTT. Translation gives CASSLGQGDTGELFF. Based on the CDR3 plus reference TRBV5-5 and TRBJ2-2, the full variable domain is DAGVTQSPTHLIKTRGQQVTLRCSPISGHKSVSWYQQVLGQGPQFIFQYYEKEERGRGNFPDRFSARQFPNYSSELNVNALLLGDSALYLCASSLGQGDTGELFFGEGSRLTVL.